These 17 T cell receptor beta chains were all obtained from the same sample, sequenced in a study of blood T cells in healthy people across ages. For the second PCR, which ran for roughly 6 to 12 cycles, a sample-barcoded 5' primer and a J-beta primer mix were used. TCRdb re-derived calls from the 5' RACE reads in MiXCR, one entry per CDR3 protein. The sample holds 850,000 or so distinct CDR3 sequences; more than 25% are singletons and the top ten take 17%. The material sequenced was blood. These TCRs come from a woman of 80 years or more in good health.

This clonotype occurred many times. V is TRBV28 and J is TRBJ2-7, with D tentatively TRBD1 (5 bases). This CDR3 is built from 14 residues. Trimming stripped 3 bases from V and 2 bases from J, with 11 bases between. Germline V gene lookup returns CDR1 MDHEN and CDR2 SYDVKM. CDR3 nucleotides: TGTGCCAGCAGTTTTCCCAGGGCCCCCTACGAGCAGTACTTC. This sequence encodes CASSFPRAPYEQYF.

On this clonotype: One base away lies a much larger clone, so this may be a sequencing read error. V is TRBV12-3 or TRBV12-4 and J is TRBJ2-4; 9 bases map to TRBD1. The better agreement between TRBJ2-5 and the DNA end casts doubt on the J call. The CDR3 has 13 residues. DNA for the CDR3: TGTACCAGCAGAGACAGGGGGTGGGAGACCCAGTACTTC. Protein product: CTSRDRGWETQYF.

This clonotype was detected ten times or more. The rearrangement uses TRBV12-3 or TRBV12-4 and TRBJ1-5; no definite D call. V lost 2 bases and J 2 bases, leaving 10 bases between the germline ends. This CDR3 is 15 amino acids long. CDR3 coding DNA: TGTGCCAGCAGTTTAAGCGCTCAACGCAATCAGCCCCAGCATTTT. It yields the protein CASSLSAQRNQPQHF.

This clonotype was recorded at least ten times. The rearrangement links TRBV20-1 to TRBJ1-2; D not certain. Germline CDR1 and CDR2: DFQATT and SNEGSKA (reference sequence). Trimming pared 0 bases from V and 10 bases from J, leaving 6 bases between. The CDR3 is made up of 10 amino acids. In DNA, the CDR3 is TGCAGTGCTAGAGATAGGGACTACACCTTC. Its protein is CSARDRDYTF.

This clonotype is a singleton in its sample. A much larger clone is a single base away; this may be a read error. This chain connects TRBV6-5 to TRBJ1-2; D perhaps matches TRBD1 (6 bases). Germline CDR1 and CDR2: MNHEY and SVGAGI. The CDR3 sequence is 13 residues long. CDR3 bases: TGTGCCGGCAGCCAGAGGGGGGGAGAAGGCTACACCTTC. It specifies CAGSQRGGEGYTF.

This clonotype was recorded many times. The V gene is TRBV11-2, the J gene TRBJ2-1, with 8 bases matching TRBD2. Unmatched junction bases numbered 11, after V lost 1 base and J lost 6 bases. The CDR3 spans 17 residues. Germline CDR1 SGHAT, CDR2 FQNNGV. DNA for the CDR3: TGTGCCAGCAGCTTAGCCCGATCGGGGGGGCCGTCCAATGAGCAGTTCTTC. This codes for CASSLARSGGPSNEQFF.

This clonotype appeared a few times. The genes are TRBV5-1 and TRBJ1-1; a weak D match, TRBD1 (6 bases). Trimming took off 6 bases at V and 7 bases at J, with 13 bases between the two ends. CDR1 and CDR2 from the germline V gene are SGHRS and YFSETQ. The CDR3 consists of 12 residues. CDR3 in amino acids: CASTKGGDEAFF. The CDR3 region has the DNA TGCGCCAGCACCAAAGGGGGGGATGAAGCTTTCTTT.

The gene calls are TRBV6-5 and TRBJ1-4, with D maybe TRBD1 (6 bases). Germline V gene sequence: CDR1 MNHEY, CDR2 SVGAGI. The CDR3 totals 15 residues. The germline V and J ends were trimmed by 7 bases and 5 bases, with 17 bases remaining between them. The CDR3: CASKTGPTLNEKLFF. CDR3 nucleotide sequence: TGTGCCAGCAAGACAGGTCCCACACTAAATGAAAAACTGTTTTTT.

With regard to this clonotype: A read error may be the cause here, since a much bigger clone is one base away. This rearrangement joins TRBV11-2 to TRBJ2-5, with 8 bases that match TRBD1. This CDR3 has 15 amino acids. CDR1 SGHAT and CDR2 FQNNGV come from the germline V gene. CDR3 sequence (DNA): TGTGCCGGCAGCTCCAGGGGGCAGGGGTCAGAGACCCAGTACTTC. This sequence encodes CAGSSRGQGSETQYF.

The chain employs TRBV12-3 or TRBV12-4 and TRBJ1-2; D gene uncertain. V was pared by 4 bases and J by 3 bases, with 9 bases between. The CDR3 runs to 13 residues. CDR3 residues: CASSSTNDYGYTF. The DNA of the CDR3 is TGTGCCAGCAGTTCGACAAACGACTATGGCTACACCTTC.

This clonotype was counted only a few times. The chain uses TRBV28 and TRBJ1-1; the D gene is possibly TRBD1 (6 bases). Germline V gene data show CDR1 as MDHEN and CDR2 as SYDVKM. Deletions cut 5 bases from V and 1 base from J, with 17 bases between. The CDR3 runs to 16 residues. The CDR3 sequence: CASSKNPGHQNTEAFF. The CDR3 DNA is TGTGCCAGCAGTAAGAACCCGGGACACCAGAACACTGAAGCTTTCTTT.

This clonotype was detected many times. V usage is TRBV5-1 and J usage is TRBJ2-3; D unresolved. The CDR3 runs to 15 residues. Trimming pared 3 bases from V and 0 bases from J, leaving 11 bases between. Looked up from germline, CDR1 is SGHRS and CDR2 is YFSETQ. The DNA for the CDR3 is TGCGCCAGCAGCTACGTGACCGCTAGCACAGATACGCAGTATTTT. Translation gives CASSYVTASTDTQYF.

This clonotype has just a few counts. A read error is possible here, since a much larger clone lies one base away. This rearrangement joins TRBV7-9 to TRBJ2-5; TRBD2 is a possible D gene (5 bases). Germline V CDR1 and CDR2: SEHNR, FQNEAQ (reference sequence). The V and J ends lost 3 bases and 2 bases respectively, with 22 bases between them. CDR3 length: 18 amino acids. CDR3 sequence reads: CASSLSGRLKFVQETQYF. Here the CDR3 DNA reads TGTGCCAGCAGCTTGAGCGGACGGCTAAAGTTTGTACAAGAGACCCAGTACTTC.

This clonotype was detected once. The chain employs TRBV7-9 and TRBJ2-5, with 7 bases aligning to TRBD1. The DNA matches TRBJ2-7 better at its end, which makes the J call doubtful. This CDR3 contains 14 residues. Germline values: CDR1 SEHNR, CDR2 FQNEAQ (reference sequence). The DNA of the CDR3 is TGTGCCAGCAGCTTAACGCACAGGGGTCACGAGCAGTACTTC. It translates to CASSLTHRGHEQYF.

This clonotype occurred many times. The genes are TRBV6-2 or TRBV6-3 and TRBJ1-2; D not resolved. V lost 5 bases to trimming and J lost 3 bases, with 16 bases between them. In germline, CDR1 is MNHEY, CDR2 SVGEGT. The length of the CDR3 is 15 residues. The DNA for the CDR3 is TGTGCCAGCAGTCTCGGACTTTTCCGGGACTATGGCTACACCTTC. This translates into CASSLGLFRDYGYTF.

This clonotype was found a few times. The V call is TRBV7-6, the J call TRBJ2-2; D not resolved. Germline CDR1 is SGHVS and CDR2 is FNYEAQ. The CDR3 has 16 amino acids. The V end was cut by 1 base, the J end by 6 bases, with 15 bases between. CDR3 in amino acids: CASSLESLVFAGELFF. The CDR3 coding sequence is TGTGCCAGCAGCTTAGAATCCTTAGTATTCGCCGGGGAGCTGTTTTTT. Complete variable domain (other parts from reference TRBV7-6 and TRBJ2-2): GAGVSQSPRYKVTKRGQDVALRCDPISGHVSLYWYRQALGQGPEFLTYFNYEAQQDKSGLPNDRFSAERPEGSISTLTIQRTEQRDSAMYRCASSLESLVFAGELFFGEGSRLTVL.

A remark on this clonotype: A much bigger clone sits one base away, suggesting this may be a read error. The rearrangement joins TRBV6-5 to TRBJ2-1, with D tentatively TRBD2 (5 bases). This CDR3 is built from 14 residues. The germline V gene has CDR1 MNHEY and CDR2 SVGAGI. The CDR3 reads CASRRGRSHNEQFF. As DNA, the CDR3 is TGTGCCAGCAGACGGGGTCGCTCCCACAATGAGCAGTTCTTC.